This T cell receptor (beta chain) was observed in a study of T cell repertoires in cytomegalovirus infection (dated by TCRdb to between 2018 and 2020). Concerning the study at large: Donor HLA type was relevant to the analysis, as public TCR beta signatures indicated carriage of CMV infection together with the matching HLA type.

This clonotype was seen many times. Its binding antigen is unknown. No base quality information exists; no much larger clone differs at one position. On the study overall, not on this receptor specifically: In both this cohort and an independent cohort of over 350 donors, the cumulative frequency of public TCR beta family members distinguished carriers of CMV infection plus the relevant HLA type. In the ex vivo response, HLA-C-restricted CMV-specific TCR beta clonotypes were dominant, and in two of eight donors the single most frequent clonotype came from this HLA-C-restricted group.

The germline V and J ends show losses of 4 bases and 3 bases respectively, and no gene match explains 6 bases of the junction. CDR1 and CDR2 were assigned from the germline V gene (reference sequence) as LNHNV and YYDKDF. Including cysteine and phenylalanine, the CDR3 has 15 amino acids. Only CDR3 DNA is held: 45 bases, read in frame from base 1. Sequenced on an Illumina HiSeq 1500. The public sequencing data were trimmed at Q25 with fastp and processed into clonotypes with MiXCR by TCRdb, which kept only in-frame beta chains. Each entry is one CDR3 protein sequence, shown with its most common DNA and genes. The sample profile shows approximately 140,000 distinct CDR3 sequences; approximately 9.2% of them were found once. Around 10% of the sample rests with the top ten.

The receptor chain draws on TRBV15 and TRBJ2-5, with TRBD2 matching 9 junction bases. What was sequenced was PBMCs. This TCR came from a human donor in good health (CMV status not recorded). Some clones in this sample may be carry-over from other donors' samples. The CDR3 region has the sequence CATSNRRTSEETQYF. The DNA sequence follows: TGTGCCACCAGCAACCGGCGGACTAGCGAAGAGACCCAGTACTTC. The full variable domain, completed from the reference TRBV15 and TRBJ2-5 proteins outside the CDR3, reads DAMVIQNPRYQVTQFGKPVTLSCSQTLNHNVMYWYQQKSSQAPKLLFHYYDKDFNNEADTPDNFQSRRPNTSFCFLDIRSPGLGDTAMYLCATSNRRTSEETQYFGPGTRLLVL.